This section outlines one TCR beta chain sequence together with its context. Antigen specificity is unknown. The CDR3 contains 17 residues. Per the germline V gene, CDR1 is MDHEN and CDR2 is SYDVKM. The V segment lost 4 bases and the J segment 1 base; nucleotides outside the gene matches: 8. This sample is drawn from a study of cytomegalovirus exposure and HLA in healthy donors. Study-level points and caveats: Accounts indicate the classifier identified cytomegalovirus status with strong specificity and sensitivity.

PCR amplification relied on 60 Vbeta primers (plus 13 Jbeta primers). TCRdb's copy holds only in-frame clones and misses some; the assay was immunoSEQ multiplex PCR. The sample yields 150,000 to 200,000 clones, 76% seen once. Sequencing used PBMCs. This receptor was taken from a young man in good health and CMV-seronegative. The chain has TRBV28 and TRBJ2-3; 10 bases match TRBD2. This chain's CDR3 is CASSSDRLAGRTDTQYF. CDR3 coding DNA: TGTGCCAGCAGTTCGGATAGACTAGCGGGCCGCACAGATACGCAGTATTTT.